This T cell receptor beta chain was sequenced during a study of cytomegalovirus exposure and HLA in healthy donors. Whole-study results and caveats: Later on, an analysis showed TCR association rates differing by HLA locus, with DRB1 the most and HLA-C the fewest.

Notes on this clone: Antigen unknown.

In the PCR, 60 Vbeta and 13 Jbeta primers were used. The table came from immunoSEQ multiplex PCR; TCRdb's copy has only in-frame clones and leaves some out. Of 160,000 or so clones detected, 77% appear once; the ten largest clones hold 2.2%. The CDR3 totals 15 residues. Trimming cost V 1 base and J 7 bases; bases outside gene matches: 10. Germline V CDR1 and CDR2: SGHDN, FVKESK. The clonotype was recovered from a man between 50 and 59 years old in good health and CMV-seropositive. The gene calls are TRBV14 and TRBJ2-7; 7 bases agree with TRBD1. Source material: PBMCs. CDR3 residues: CASSQVRPSRGEQYF. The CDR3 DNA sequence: TGTGCCAGCAGCCAAGTCCGGCCCTCCAGGGGGGAGCAGTACTTC.